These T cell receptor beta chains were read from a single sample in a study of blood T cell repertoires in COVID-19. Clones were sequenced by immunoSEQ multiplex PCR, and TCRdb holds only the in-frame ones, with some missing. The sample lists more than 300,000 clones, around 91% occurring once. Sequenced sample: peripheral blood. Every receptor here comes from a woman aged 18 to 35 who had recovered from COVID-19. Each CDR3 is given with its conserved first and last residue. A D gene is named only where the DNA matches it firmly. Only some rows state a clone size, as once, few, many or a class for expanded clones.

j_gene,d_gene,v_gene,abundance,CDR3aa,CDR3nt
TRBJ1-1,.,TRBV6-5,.,CASSYRGPNTEAFF,TGTGCCAGCAGTTACAGGGGTCCGAACACTGAAGCTTTCTTT
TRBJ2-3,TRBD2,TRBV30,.,CAWSASSGGRKTDTQYF,TGTGCCTGGAGTGCCTCTAGCGGGGGACGGAAGACAGATACGCAGTATTTT
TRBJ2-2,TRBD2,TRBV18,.,CASSPLGTSRTGELFF,TGTGCCAGCTCACCGCTTGGGACTAGCCGCACCGGGGAGCTGTTTTTT
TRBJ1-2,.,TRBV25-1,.,CASSPPGLNGYTF,TGTGCCAGCAGTCCCCCAGGGCTTAATGGCTACACCTTC
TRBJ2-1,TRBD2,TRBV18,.,CASSLGLAGLNEQFF,TGTGCCAGCTCACTAGGACTAGCGGGATTGAATGAGCAGTTCTTC
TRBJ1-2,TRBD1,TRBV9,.,CASSPRTGNYGYTF,TGTGCCAGCAGCCCCCGGACAGGGAACTATGGCTACACCTTC
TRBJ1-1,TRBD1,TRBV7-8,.,CASRFQGATEAFF,TGTGCCAGCAGATTTCAGGGGGCCACTGAAGCTTTCTTT
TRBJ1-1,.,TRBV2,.,CASSDRAGGTEAFF,TGTGCCAGCAGTGATCGGGCCGGGGGTACTGAAGCTTTCTTT
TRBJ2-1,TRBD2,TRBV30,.,CAWSVGGRSYNEQFF,TGTGCCTGGAGTGTTGGCGGGAGGTCCTACAATGAGCAGTTCTTC
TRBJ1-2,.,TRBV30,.,CAWAQGAYGYTF,TGTGCCTGGGCACAGGGAGCTTATGGCTACACCTTC
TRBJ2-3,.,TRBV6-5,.,CASSYGGKGTDTQYF,TGTGCCAGCAGTTACGGGGGGAAGGGCACAGATACGCAGTATTTT
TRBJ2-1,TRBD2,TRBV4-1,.,CASSQGLGSGGRTGNEQFF,TGCGCCAGCAGCCAAGGCCTCGGGAGCGGGGGTAGAACTGGCAATGAGCAGTTCTTC
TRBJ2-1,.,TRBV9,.,CASSAGDSYNEQFF,TGTGCCAGCAGCGCAGGGGACTCCTACAATGAGCAGTTCTTC
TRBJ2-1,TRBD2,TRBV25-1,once,CASSRTSGGYNEQFF,TGTGCCAGCAGTCGTACTAGCGGGGGTTACAATGAGCAGTTCTTC
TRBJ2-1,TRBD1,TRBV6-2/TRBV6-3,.,CASSAIPGQGWNEQFF,TGTGCCAGCAGTGCGATACCGGGACAGGGGTGGAATGAGCAGTTCTTC
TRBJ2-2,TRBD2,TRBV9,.,CASSAGLATWTGELFF,TGTGCCAGCAGCGCCGGACTAGCGACTTGGACCGGGGAGCTGTTTTTT
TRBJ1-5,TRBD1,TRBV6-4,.,CASSATGGGQPQHF,TGTGCCAGCAGTGCGACAGGGGGCGGTCAGCCCCAGCATTTT
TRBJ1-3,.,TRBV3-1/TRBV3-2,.,CASSHGTGTGNTIYF,TGTGCCAGCAGCCACGGAACAGGGACTGGAAACACCATATATTTT
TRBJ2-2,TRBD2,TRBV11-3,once,CASSLTVWGGTGELFF,TGTGCCAGCAGCTTAACTGTCTGGGGGGGCACCGGGGAGCTGTTTTTT
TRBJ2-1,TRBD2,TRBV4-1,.,CASSPQRGSYNEQFF,TGCGCCAGCAGCCCGCAGCGGGGCTCCTACAATGAGCAGTTCTTC
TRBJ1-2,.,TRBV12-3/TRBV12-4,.,CASSGGNGYGYTF,TGTGCCAGCAGTGGAGGGAATGGCTATGGCTACACCTTC
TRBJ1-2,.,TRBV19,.,CASSMAQVGGYTF,TGTGCCAGTAGTATGGCCCAGGTTGGCGGCTACACCTTC
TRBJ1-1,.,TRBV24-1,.,CATRGVNTEAFF,TGTGCCACCAGAGGGGTGAACACTGAAGCTTTCTTT
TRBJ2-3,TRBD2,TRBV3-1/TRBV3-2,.,CASSRQAGTSGTDTQYF,TGTGCCAGCAGCCGCCAGGCCGGGACTAGCGGCACAGATACGCAGTATTTT
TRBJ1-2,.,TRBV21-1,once,CASSKFPGQGHYGYTF,TGTGCCAGCAGCAAATTCCCGGGACAGGGCCACTATGGCTACACCTTC
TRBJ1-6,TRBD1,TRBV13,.,CARGTGGPSSYNSPLHF,TGTGCCAGAGGGACAGGGGGACCCAGCTCCTATAATTCACCCCTCCACTTT
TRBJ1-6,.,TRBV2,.,CASSEALSRYNSPLHF,TGTGCCAGCAGTGAAGCGCTTAGTCGCTATAATTCACCCCTCCACTTT
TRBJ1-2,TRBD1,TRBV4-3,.,CASSPGQGADGYTF,TGCGCCAGCAGCCCCGGACAGGGGGCGGATGGCTACACCTTC
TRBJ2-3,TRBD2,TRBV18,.,CASSQTSGSSTDTQYF,TGTGCCAGCTCCCAAACTAGCGGGAGCAGCACAGATACGCAGTATTTT
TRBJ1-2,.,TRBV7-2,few,CASSTFGGGKGYTF,TGTGCCAGCAGTACCTTCGGCGGGGGAAAGGGCTACACCTTC
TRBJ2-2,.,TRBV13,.,CASSPDYVGRGNTGELFF,TGTGCCAGCAGCCCAGATTATGTGGGCAGGGGGAACACCGGGGAGCTGTTTTTT
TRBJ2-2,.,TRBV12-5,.,CASGPKGELKAGELFF,TGTGCTAGTGGACCTAAGGGGGAGTTGAAAGCCGGGGAGCTGTTTTTT
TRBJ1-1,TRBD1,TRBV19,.,CASSIGWTGRNTEAFF,TGTGCCAGTAGTATAGGTTGGACAGGGCGGAACACTGAAGCTTTCTTT
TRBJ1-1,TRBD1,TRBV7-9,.,CASSFTGGNTEAFF,TGTGCCAGCAGCTTCACAGGGGGAAACACTGAAGCTTTCTTT
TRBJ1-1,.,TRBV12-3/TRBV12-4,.,CASSLRGAEAFF,TGTGCCAGCAGTTTACGGGGGGCTGAAGCTTTCTTT
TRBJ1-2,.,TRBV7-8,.,CASSRGGAQGYTF,TGTGCCAGCAGCCGGGGGGGTGCTCAGGGCTACACCTTC
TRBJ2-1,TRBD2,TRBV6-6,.,CASGSGRAFGNEQFF,TGTGCCAGCGGTAGCGGGAGGGCCTTCGGTAATGAGCAGTTCTTC
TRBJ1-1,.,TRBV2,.,CASTKTTSEAFF,TGTGCCAGCACCAAAACAACCTCTGAAGCTTTCTTT
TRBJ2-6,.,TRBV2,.,CASKVSLTGSSGANVLTF,TGTGCCAGCAAGGTATCCCTGACAGGCAGCTCTGGGGCCAACGTCCTGACTTTC
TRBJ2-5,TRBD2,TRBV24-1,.,CATSDSGLAEVVKETQYF,TGTGCCACCAGTGATAGTGGACTAGCGGAGGTTGTCAAAGAGACCCAGTACTTC
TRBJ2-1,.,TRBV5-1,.,CASSLGANNEQFF,TGCGCCAGCAGCTTGGGGGCGAACAATGAGCAGTTCTTC
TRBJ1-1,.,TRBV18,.,CASSITGEAFF,TGTGCCAGCTCAATTACGGGAGAAGCTTTCTTT
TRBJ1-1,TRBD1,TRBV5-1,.,CASSPTTGKTEAFF,TGCGCCAGCAGCCCCACGACAGGGAAGACTGAAGCTTTCTTT
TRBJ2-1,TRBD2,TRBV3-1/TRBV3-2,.,CASSQSVGTSGTNEQFF,TGTGCCAGCAGCCAATCGGTAGGGACTAGCGGGACGAATGAGCAGTTCTTC
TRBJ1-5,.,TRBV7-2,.,CASSLAPRRAQHF,TGTGCCAGCAGCTTAGCCCCCCGAAGAGCCCAGCATTTT
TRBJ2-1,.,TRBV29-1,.,CSGRRTSNEQFF,TGCAGCGGGAGGAGGACCAGCAATGAGCAGTTCTTC
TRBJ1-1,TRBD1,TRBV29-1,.,CSIETTGGLAEAFF,TGCAGCATCGAAACGACAGGGGGGCTGGCTGAAGCTTTCTTT
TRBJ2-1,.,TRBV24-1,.,CATSDLVGYNEQFF,TGTGCCACCAGTGATTTGGTCGGGTACAATGAGCAGTTCTTC
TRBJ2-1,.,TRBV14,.,CASSPGYNEQFF,TGTGCCAGCAGTCCGGGGTACAATGAGCAGTTCTTC
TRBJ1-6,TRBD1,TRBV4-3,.,CASSQVETGSGSPLHF,TGCGCCAGCAGCCAAGTCGAGACAGGGTCAGGTTCACCCCTCCACTTT
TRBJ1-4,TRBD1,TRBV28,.,CASSSSGQGENEKLFF,TGTGCCAGCAGTTCCAGCGGACAGGGGGAGAATGAAAAACTGTTTTTT
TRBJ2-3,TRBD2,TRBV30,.,CAGSGGRIGKDTQYF,TGTGCCGGATCGGGCGGGAGAATTGGTAAAGATACGCAGTATTTT
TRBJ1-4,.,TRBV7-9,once,CASSSTGGTGNEKLFF,TGTGCCAGCAGCTCCACCGGAGGGACGGGTAATGAAAAACTGTTTTTT
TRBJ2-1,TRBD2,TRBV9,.,CASSPRVSGSNEQFF,TGTGCCAGCAGCCCTAGGGTTAGCGGGAGTAATGAGCAGTTCTTC
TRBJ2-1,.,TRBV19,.,CASSIGRSDSSSYNEQFF,TGTGCCAGTAGTATAGGCCGCTCGGACTCGAGCTCCTACAATGAGCAGTTCTTC
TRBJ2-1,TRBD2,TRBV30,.,CAWSVLLAGMGEQFF,TGTGCCTGGAGTGTACTACTAGCGGGAATGGGGGAGCAGTTCTTC
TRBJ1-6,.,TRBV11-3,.,CASSLVVQRWANSPLHF,TGTGCCAGCAGCTTAGTGGTACAGCGGTGGGCCAATTCACCCCTCCACTTT
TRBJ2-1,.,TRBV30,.,CAWSVYQKAGEQFF,TGTGCCTGGAGTGTATACCAAAAAGCTGGTGAGCAGTTCTTC
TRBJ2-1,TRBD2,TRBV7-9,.,CASSSRLAGAQYNEQFF,TGTGCCAGCAGTTCCCGACTAGCGGGAGCGCAATACAATGAGCAGTTCTTC
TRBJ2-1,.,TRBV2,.,CASISGPVYNEQFF,TGTGCCAGCATAAGCGGGCCCGTCTACAATGAGCAGTTCTTC